The 29 T cell receptor beta chains presented below share a single source sample, sequenced in a study of blood T cells in healthy people across ages. The authors ran a second PCR of about 7 to 12 cycles using a sample-barcoded 5' primer and a J-beta primer mix. In TCRdb, the 5' RACE reads were re-called with MiXCR into one record per CDR3 protein. The table records about 580,000 distinct CDR3 sequences, roughly 48% of them present only once. Sequenced material: blood. The source is a man older than 75 in good health.

The rearrangement uses TRBV3-1 and TRBJ2-1, with 9 bases that match TRBD2. Germline V gene data show CDR1 as LGHDT and CDR2 as YNNKEL (reference sequence). V lost 0 bases and J lost 8; bases outside the gene matches: 8. There are 16 residues in the CDR3. CDR3 loop: CASSQEALAGSDEQFF. The DNA of the CDR3 is TGTGCCAGCAGCCAAGAAGCGCTAGCGGGGTCCGATGAGCAGTTCTTC.

This clonotype turned up a few times. V usage is TRBV24-1 and J usage is TRBJ2-5, with D unresolved. The CDR3 runs to 13 residues. Germline CDR1 and CDR2: KGHDR and SFDVKD. Trimming left V 5 bases short and J 2 bases short, with 8 bases between. The CDR3 DNA is TGTGCCACCAGTGTCTCAGCTCAAGAGACCCAGTACTTC. Protein: CATSVSAQETQYF.

This chain connects TRBV7-9 to TRBJ1-2; 7 bases map to TRBD1. CDR1 is SEHNR, CDR2 FQNEAQ, per germline (reference sequence). The CDR3 extends over 15 amino acids. V dropped 5 bases and J dropped 0; count of bases not matched to a gene: 6. This chain's CDR3 is CASSPGTATNYGYTF. CDR3 DNA sequence: TGTGCCAGCAGCCCAGGGACAGCCACTAACTATGGCTACACCTTC.

This clonotype appeared a few times. The rearrangement uses TRBV30 and TRBJ1-2; D ambiguous. CDR3 length equals 13 residues. The germline CDR1 and CDR2 sequences are GTSNPN and SVGIG (reference sequence). The V end lost 2 bases, the J end lost 0 bases, and 7 bases lay between the germline ends. CDR3 coding DNA: TGTGCCTGGAGTCCCAGATCTAACTATGGCTACACCTTC. Amino acids: CAWSPRSNYGYTF.

Written as DNA, the CDR3 is TGTGCCAGCAGACCCAACAGGGCAGGGTATTCCGATACGCAGTATTTT. This codes for CASRPNRAGYSDTQYF. This chain joins TRBV12-3 or TRBV12-4 and TRBJ2-3; maybe TRBD1 (6 bases). The CDR3 covers 16 residues. V lost 6 bases and J lost 6, with 22 bases in between.

In its sample, this clonotype was seen a few times. This chain uses TRBV6-6 with TRBJ2-1; 13 bases align to TRBD2. Germline V CDR1 and CDR2: MNHNY, SVGAGI (reference sequence). This CDR3 region has 14 residues. V lost 6 bases, J lost 14 bases, and 10 bases stayed unmatched. CDR3 region: CASRPGLAGRVEFF. CDR3 nucleotide sequence: TGTGCCAGCAGACCGGGACTAGCGGGAAGGGTCGAGTTCTTC.

Comments on this clonotype: The junction departs from germline at one end; a sequencing error may be responsible. The chain links TRBV7-7 to TRBJ1-2, with a weak D call TRBD1 (5 bases). Per germline, CDR1 SSHAT and CDR2 FNYEAQ (reference sequence). This CDR3 has 13 residues. CDR3: CASSCDRDYGYTF. The DNA for the CDR3 is TGTGCTAGCAGCTGTGACAGAGACTATGGCTACACCTTC.

This clonotype was observed once. V is TRBV20-1 and J is TRBJ1-2, with D perhaps TRBD1 (5 bases). CDR1 and CDR2 (germline): DFQATT, SNEGSKA (reference sequence). The V gene lost 3 bases and the J gene lost 0 bases, with 14 bases spanning the gap. The CDR3 consists of 15 residues. Written as DNA, the CDR3 is TGCAGTGCTAGGGGGGGACTGACTTCTAACTATGGCTACACCTTC. Its translation: CSARGGLTSNYGYTF.

The CDR3 spells CASSQTGTGALVVLTF. DNA for the CDR3: TGTGCCAGCAGCCAGACCGGGACAGGGGCCCTCGTCGTCCTGACTTTC. The chain has TRBV28 and TRBJ2-6; TRBD1 matches 10 bases. Germline CDR1 reads MDHEN; CDR2 reads SYDVKM. V shed 6 bases, J shed 12 bases, and the junction held 14 bases outside the gene matches. The CDR3 is 16 residues long.

The chain carries TRBV2 and TRBJ2-6; no definite D call. In germline, CDR1 is SNHLY, CDR2 FYNNEI. The CDR3 has 15 amino acids. The germline V and J ends were trimmed by 2 bases and 0 bases, with 5 bases remaining between them. CDR3 residues: CASSELDSGANVLTF. The CDR3 bases are TGTGCCAGCAGTGAATTGGACTCTGGGGCCAACGTCCTGACTTTC.

This clonotype was counted between two and nine times. The CDR3 nucleotides read TGCAGTGCTAGACGAATCGGGCCAACTAGCACAGATACGCAGTATTTT. Encoded protein: CSARRIGPTSTDTQYF. The chain carries TRBV20-1 and TRBJ2-3; D gene uncertain. Trimming shortened V by 2 bases and J by 0 bases, and 15 bases separated the two germline ends. The length of the CDR3 is 16 residues. Germline assignment: CDR1 DFQATT and CDR2 SNEGSKA (reference sequence).

The chain uses TRBV4-1 and TRBJ2-7, with 8 positions matching TRBD2. Matching the DNA end better, TRBJ2-5 makes the J call doubtful. CDR1 and CDR2 from the germline V gene are MGHRA and YSYEKL. This CDR3 has 18 amino acids. This CDR3 is CASSRGTSGGGGQETQYF. The CDR3 DNA reads TGCGCCAGCAGCCGGGGAACTAGCGGAGGGGGGGGTCAAGAGACCCAGTACTTC.

The rearrangement uses TRBV7-2 and TRBJ2-1, with TRBD1 matching over 7 bases. V gave up 7 bases and J gave up 13 bases; unmatched junction bases: 13. CDR1 is SGHTA, CDR2 FQGNSA, per germline. CDR3 size: 13 residues. CDR3: CASTMTGRETQFF. The CDR3 DNA follows: TGTGCCAGCACCATGACAGGGCGAGAGACCCAGTTCTTC.

CDR3 protein: CASSRDRVTYEQYF. Written as DNA, the CDR3 is TGTGCCAGCTCCCGGGACAGGGTTACCTACGAGCAGTACTTC. The gene calls are TRBV14 and TRBJ2-7, with 9 bases that match TRBD1. The V gene end was trimmed by 8 bases and the J gene end by 2 bases; junction bases not matched to a gene: 7. The CDR3 is 14 amino acids. Germline V gene data show CDR1 as SGHDN and CDR2 as FVKESK.

This clonotype occurred a few times. The rearrangement uses TRBV27 and TRBJ2-2; maybe TRBD1 (6 bases). Germline V lookup: CDR1 MNHEY, CDR2 SMNVEV (reference sequence). V lost 4 bases and J lost 5, with 14 bases in between. The CDR3 spans 15 residues. The CDR3, as DNA: TGTGCCAGCAGTTCTACAGGGATAGGGACCGGGGAGCTGTTTTTT. It codes for CASSSTGIGTGELFF.

This clonotype has a handful of counts. The gene calls are TRBV7-2 and TRBJ2-1; D may be TRBD2 (5 bases). The germline CDR1 and CDR2 sequences are SGHTA and FQGNSA. The CDR3 sequence is 14 residues long. Trimming removed 3 bases from V and 6 bases from J, with 12 bases in between. The CDR3 sequence: CASSFGASSNEQFF. For the CDR3, the DNA is TGTGCCAGCAGCTTTGGAGCTAGCTCCAATGAGCAGTTCTTC. The entire variable domain, with the rest obtained from reference TRBV7-2 and TRBJ2-1, is as follows: GAGVSQSPSNKVTEKGKDVELRCDPISGHTALYWYRQSLGQGLEFLIYFQGNSAPDKSGLPSDRFSAERTGGSVSTLTIQRTQQEDSAVYLCASSFGASSNEQFFGPGTRLTVL.

The J gene is TRBJ2-7, the V gene TRBV3-1; D is undetermined. Germline CDR1 and CDR2: LGHDT and YNNKEL (reference sequence). The CDR3 is 13 amino acids. V was cut by 1 base and J by 1 base, with 5 bases left in between. The CDR3 spells CASSQGMSYEQYF. The CDR3, as DNA: TGTGCCAGCAGCCAAGGAATGTCCTACGAGCAGTACTTC.

This clonotype was seen only once. The chain is built from TRBV5-1 and TRBJ2-7, with 9 bases matching TRBD2. The CDR3 contains 17 residues. Trimming cost V 0 bases and J 3 bases; bases outside gene matches: 10. Germline V gives CDR1 SGHRS, CDR2 YFSETQ. The CDR3 is CASSLDIAGAPYYEQYF. CDR3 coding DNA: TGCGCCAGCAGCTTGGATATAGCGGGGGCCCCTTACTACGAGCAGTACTTC.

Details on this clonotype: Possible read error: a much larger clone is one base away. The V call is TRBV7-2, the J call TRBJ2-1, with 9 bases fitting TRBD2. Germline CDR1 and CDR2: SGHTA and FQGNSA. The V gene end was trimmed by 2 bases and the J gene end by 6 bases; junction bases not matched to a gene: 11. The CDR3 is 17 residues long. CDR3 in DNA: TGTGCCAGCAGCTTAACCCCGGGACGAGCGGGAGGCAATGAGCAGTTCTTC. This sequence encodes CASSLTPGRAGGNEQFF.

In DNA form, the CDR3 reads TGTGCCAGCAGCTCGGGTAGCGGGAGCGGTTTGTATGAGCAGTTCTTC. Protein sequence: CASSSGSGSGLYEQFF. This chain joins TRBV4-2 and TRBJ2-1; 9 positions agree with TRBD2. The CDR3 consists of 16 residues. The V segment lost 5 bases and the J segment 8 bases; nucleotides outside the gene matches: 13. CDR1 and CDR2 (germline): LGHNA, YNFKEQ.

This clonotype was picked up one time. The chain uses TRBV29-1 and TRBJ2-7; no reliable D call. The DNA matches TRBJ2-5 better at its end, which makes the J call doubtful. Germline assignment: CDR1 SQVTM and CDR2 ANQGSEA. The CDR3 consists of 13 residues. The CDR3 here is CSVADSRRETQYF. In DNA, the CDR3 is TGCAGCGTTGCTGACTCCCGGCGGGAGACCCAGTACTTC.

V gene TRBV7-9 combines with J gene TRBJ2-3; the D is unclear. Germline CDR1 SEHNR, CDR2 FQNEAQ (reference sequence). The CDR3 has 14 residues. V was shortened by 1 base and J by 1 base, with 6 bases between the two germline ends. The CDR3 region has the DNA TGTGCCAGCAGCTTAGAGACTGGCACAGATACGCAGTATTTT. It specifies CASSLETGTDTQYF.

The CDR3 loop is CSAGLAGGWEQYF. The CDR3 DNA is TGCAGTGCCGGACTAGCGGGGGGGTGGGAGCAGTACTTC. This sequence joins TRBV20-1 and TRBJ2-7; 15 nucleotides match TRBD2. Germline V gene data show CDR1 as DFQATT and CDR2 as SNEGSKA (reference sequence). The J segment lost 7 bases and the V segment lost 6 bases, leaving 4 bases of the junction unmatched. CDR3 length: 13 residues.

This clonotype was seen at least ten times. The chain uses TRBV6-5 and TRBJ2-7, with D perhaps matching TRBD1 (6 bases). V was cut by 6 bases and J by 2 bases, with 11 bases left in between. Germline values: CDR1 MNHEY, CDR2 SVGAGI. This CDR3 comprises 13 residues. CDR3 protein: CASRYTGTYEQYF. DNA for the CDR3: TGTGCCAGCAGGTACACAGGGACCTACGAGCAGTACTTC.

This rearrangement joins TRBV5-5 to TRBJ2-1, with a possible D match to TRBD1 (5 bases). Germline CDR1 SGHKS, CDR2 YYEKEE (reference sequence). This CDR3 has 13 residues. V was pared by 2 bases and J by 10 bases, with 13 bases between. In DNA form, the CDR3 reads TGTGCCAGCAGCTTTGAAGGGGATACCGAGCAGTTCTTC. Translating gives CASSFEGDTEQFF. The full variable domain, rest sourced from reference TRBV5-5 and TRBJ2-1, is DAGVTQSPTHLIKTRGQQVTLRCSPISGHKSVSWYQQVLGQGPQFIFQYYEKEERGRGNFPDRFSARQFPNYSSELNVNALLLGDSALYLCASSFEGDTEQFFGPGTRLTVL.

This chain joins TRBV10-3 and TRBJ2-5; D may be TRBD1 (6 bases). Germline V gene lookup returns CDR1 ENHRY and CDR2 SYGVKD. This CDR3 contains 13 residues. Trimming left V 6 bases short and J 2 bases short, with 10 bases between. CDR3 residues: CAIRGGQQETQYF. CDR3 bases: TGTGCCATCAGAGGGGGACAACAAGAGACCCAGTACTTC.

The chain links TRBV7-9 to TRBJ2-7, with a weak D call TRBD1 (6 bases). The ends were cut back, 4 bases at V and 5 bases at J, with 15 bases in the middle. The V gene's germline CDR1 is SEHNR and CDR2 FQNEAQ (reference sequence). This CDR3 has 14 residues. CDR3 region: CASSSTGHWNEQYF. The CDR3 region has the DNA TGTGCCAGCAGCTCCACGGGACATTGGAACGAGCAGTACTTC.

The sample holds a few counts of this clonotype. The chain carries TRBV20-1 and TRBJ2-3; a possible D gene is TRBD2 (6 bases). Germline V gene lookup returns CDR1 DFQATT and CDR2 SNEGSKA (reference sequence). V was shortened by 2 bases and J by 5 bases, with 8 bases between the two germline ends. CDR3 size: 12 residues. CDR3: CSARYGGDTQYF. The CDR3 coding sequence is TGCAGTGCTAGATACGGGGGAGATACGCAGTATTTT.

The chain couples TRBV9 to TRBJ2-5; D perhaps matches TRBD2 (6 bases). The CDR3 sequence is 15 residues long. Between the trimmed V and J ends, which lost 0 bases and 2 bases, there was a span of 11 bases. Per the germline V gene, CDR1 is SGDLS and CDR2 is YYNGEE. CDR3 nucleotides: TGTGCCAGCAGCGTAGAGGTTAGCGGTCAAGAGACCCAGTACTTC. This sequence encodes CASSVEVSGQETQYF. The complete variable domain, with remaining parts taken from reference TRBV9 and TRBJ2-5, reads DSGVTQTPKHLITATGQRVTLRCSPRSGDLSVYWYQQSLDQGLQFLIQYYNGEERAKGNILERFSAQQFPDLHSELNLSSLELGDSALYFCASSVEVSGQETQYFGPGTRLLVL.